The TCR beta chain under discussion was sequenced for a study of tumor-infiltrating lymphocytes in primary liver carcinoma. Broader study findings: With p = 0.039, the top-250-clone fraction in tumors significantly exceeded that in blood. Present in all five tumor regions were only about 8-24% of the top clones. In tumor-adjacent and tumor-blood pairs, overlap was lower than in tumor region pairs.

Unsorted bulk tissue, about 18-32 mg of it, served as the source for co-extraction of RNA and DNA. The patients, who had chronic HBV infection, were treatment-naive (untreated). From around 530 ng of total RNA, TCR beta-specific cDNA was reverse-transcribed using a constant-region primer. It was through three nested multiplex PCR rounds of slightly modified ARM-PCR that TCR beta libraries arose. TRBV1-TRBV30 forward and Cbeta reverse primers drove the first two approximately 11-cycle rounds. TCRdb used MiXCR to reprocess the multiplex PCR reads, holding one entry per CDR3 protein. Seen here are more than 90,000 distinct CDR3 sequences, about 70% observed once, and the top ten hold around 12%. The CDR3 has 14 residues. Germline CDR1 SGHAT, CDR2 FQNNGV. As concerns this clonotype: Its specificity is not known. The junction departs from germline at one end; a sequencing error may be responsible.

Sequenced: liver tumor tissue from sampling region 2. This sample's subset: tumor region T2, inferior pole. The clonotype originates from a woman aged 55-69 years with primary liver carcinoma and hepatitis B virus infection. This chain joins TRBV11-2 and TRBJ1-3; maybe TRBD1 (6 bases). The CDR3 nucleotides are TGTGCCAGCAATCCCGGGGGGCGAGGAAACACCATATACTTT. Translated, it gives CASNPGGRGNTIYF.